The T cell receptor (beta chain) described here comes from a study of Ad26.COV2.S vaccination and SARS-CoV-2 variants. Study overall: The Ad26.COV2.S arm of the COV1001 trial was where the donor was placed. The authors gave Ad26.COV2.S intramuscularly, either once or twice 56 days apart.

Data came from immunoSEQ multiplex PCR; TCRdb stores just in-frame clones and leaves some out. The sample consists of hundreds of thousands of clones, approximately 87% of them appearing once. Documented treatment: roughly 19 received Ad26.COV2.S at low or high dose, single or two shots; several received placebo; per-sample allocation not given. Samples were taken on day 63 after the first vaccine or placebo injection. Germline V gives CDR1 SEHNR, CDR2 FQNEAQ (reference sequence). This CDR3 comprises 14 residues. With 4 bases removed from V and 9 bases from J, the gap between germline ends came to 16 bases.

This clonotype originated in a person aged 18-60 years who received the Ad26.COV2.S COVID-19 vaccine or a placebo. The chain is built from TRBV7-9 and TRBJ2-1; D perhaps matches TRBD2 (6 bases). The sample here was peripheral blood, taken in a trial of Ad26.COV2.S vaccine versus placebo. CDR3 amino acids: CASSSGVSLPEQFF. Here the CDR3 DNA reads TGTGCCAGCAGCTCGGGGGTATCCCTACCTGAGCAGTTCTTC. The full variable domain, completed using reference TRBV7-9 and TRBJ2-1, is DTGVSQNPRHKITKRGQNVTFRCDPISEHNRLYWYRQTLGQGPEFLTYFQNEAQLEKSRLLSDRFSAERPKGSFSTLEIQRTEQGDSAMYLCASSSGVSLPEQFFGPGTRLTVL.